The following is a TCR beta chain sequence with its context. Its antigen is currently unknown. Generated by immunoSEQ multiplex PCR, the TCRdb table keeps only in-frame clones and is missing some. In the table there are approximately 700,000 clones, about three quarters of which are singletons. Germline-derived CDR1 and CDR2 are MNHEY and SVGAGI. The CDR3 length is 15 residues. With 3 bases clipped from V and 1 base from J, the junction kept 2 bases outside the gene matches. The data belong to a study of shared clonotypes between healthy human individuals. Study-wide context: CD4 naive and memory got three plates each, CD8 naive two, CD8 memory one.

CD45RA-negative memory and CD45RA+ naive subsets were split from the CD4+ cells. General study findings and limits: As a rule, naive subsets had a larger estimated richness than memory subsets. The four-donor shared clonotypes exceeded non-shared clonotypes in generation probability, with non-shared ones scoring lower.

The chain links TRBV6-5 to TRBJ2-7; TRBD1 matches 11 bases. This receptor was obtained from a woman aged 25 to 39 in good health. The sequenced sample consisted of memory CD4+ T cells sorted from blood. Stated subset: CD45RA-negative fraction. For the CDR3, the DNA is TGTGCCAGCAGTTATGGGACAGGGGGTTCCTACGAGCAGTACTTC. It translates to CASSYGTGGSYEQYF.